This is a list of T cell receptor beta chains from one sample in a study of PD-L1 blockade in urothelial cancer. The repertoire was sequenced with immunoSEQ multiplex PCR; TCRdb's copy has only in-frame clones and lacks some. The data contain approximately 90,000 clones, over 75% of them singletons. The material sequenced was PBMCs, taken around atezolizumab (anti-PD-L1) treatment. The receptor source for this set is a man aged 60-69 years with urothelial cancer. The CDR3 runs from the conserved cysteine through the conserved F or W. The order of the fields is clone size, J gene, V gene, D gene, CDR3 protein, CDR3 DNA. The D gene is left open where the match is weak. Where a row states a size, it is once, few, many or the class of an expanded clone; other rows omit it.

clone size: .
J gene: TRBJ1-1
V gene: TRBV18
D gene: .
CDR3 protein: CASSPGQGNPEAFF
CDR3 DNA: TGTGCCAGCTCACCTGGCCAGGGAAACCCTGAAGCTTTCTTT

clone size: .
J gene: TRBJ2-7
V gene: TRBV28
D gene: .
CDR3 protein: CAITRGNFYEQYF
CDR3 DNA: TGTGCCATCACCAGGGGAAATTTCTACGAGCAGTACTTC

clone size: .
J gene: TRBJ2-7
V gene: TRBV7-2
D gene: .
CDR3 protein: CASSLDAEYEQYF
CDR3 DNA: TGTGCCAGCAGCTTAGACGCAGAATACGAGCAGTACTTC

clone size: .
J gene: TRBJ1-5
V gene: TRBV6-4
D gene: .
CDR3 protein: CASSPQVNQPQHF
CDR3 DNA: TGTGCCAGCAGTCCACAGGTAAATCAGCCCCAGCATTTT

clone size: .
J gene: TRBJ1-2
V gene: TRBV2
D gene: .
CDR3 protein: CASEAGGDYGYTF
CDR3 DNA: TGTGCCAGCGAGGCGGGGGGCGACTATGGCTACACCTTC

clone size: .
J gene: TRBJ2-1
V gene: TRBV7-6
D gene: .
CDR3 protein: CASSLASGVLYNEQFF
CDR3 DNA: TGTGCCAGCAGCTTAGCCTCAGGGGTCCTATACAATGAGCAGTTCTTC

clone size: .
J gene: TRBJ2-7
V gene: TRBV6-1
D gene: .
CDR3 protein: CASMVSYTQGKEQYF
CDR3 DNA: TGTGCCAGCATGGTTTCTTACACTCAGGGGAAGGAGCAGTACTTC

clone size: .
J gene: TRBJ2-2
V gene: TRBV28
D gene: .
CDR3 protein: CAIQGSTGELFF
CDR3 DNA: TGTGCCATCCAAGGGAGCACCGGGGAGCTGTTTTTT

clone size: few
J gene: TRBJ2-7
V gene: TRBV4-3
D gene: TRBD2
CDR3 protein: CASSPGGGVSYEQYF
CDR3 DNA: TGCGCCAGCAGCCCGGGCGGGGGGGTAAGCTACGAGCAGTACTTC

clone size: .
J gene: TRBJ2-1
V gene: TRBV7-3
D gene: TRBD2
CDR3 protein: CASSPIGVAGGFYNEQFF
CDR3 DNA: TGTGCCAGCAGCCCCATAGGGGTAGCGGGGGGGTTTTACAATGAGCAGTTCTTC

clone size: .
J gene: TRBJ1-2
V gene: TRBV27
D gene: .
CDR3 protein: CASSLWAGYGYTF
CDR3 DNA: TGTGCCAGCAGTTTATGGGCAGGGTATGGCTACACCTTC

clone size: .
J gene: TRBJ2-7
V gene: TRBV10-1
D gene: TRBD2
CDR3 protein: CASSDPGLAGDWGEQYF
CDR3 DNA: TGCGCCAGCAGTGATCCAGGACTAGCGGGAGATTGGGGCGAGCAGTACTTC

clone size: once
J gene: TRBJ2-7
V gene: TRBV19
D gene: TRBD1
CDR3 protein: CASSPTGGREQYF
CDR3 DNA: TGTGCCAGTAGTCCGACAGGGGGCCGCGAGCAGTACTTC

clone size: .
J gene: TRBJ2-7
V gene: TRBV19
D gene: TRBD1
CDR3 protein: CASSRIGQGREQYF
CDR3 DNA: TGTGCCAGTAGTAGGATCGGACAGGGTAGGGAGCAGTACTTC

clone size: .
J gene: TRBJ2-1
V gene: TRBV2
D gene: TRBD2
CDR3 protein: CASSRTSGTYNEQFF
CDR3 DNA: TGTGCCAGCAGCAGGACTAGCGGTACCTACAATGAGCAGTTCTTC

clone size: .
J gene: TRBJ1-1
V gene: TRBV5-1
D gene: .
CDR3 protein: CASRVGGLNTEAFF
CDR3 DNA: TGCGCCAGCAGGGTCGGGGGGCTTAACACTGAAGCTTTCTTT

clone size: .
J gene: TRBJ1-2
V gene: TRBV5-1
D gene: .
CDR3 protein: CASSVQANYGYTF
CDR3 DNA: TGCGCCAGCAGCGTACAAGCGAACTATGGCTACACCTTC

clone size: .
J gene: TRBJ2-2
V gene: TRBV5-1
D gene: .
CDR3 protein: CASRLNTGELFF
CDR3 DNA: TGCGCCAGCAGACTAAACACCGGGGAGCTGTTTTTT

clone size: once
J gene: TRBJ2-7
V gene: TRBV4-2
D gene: .
CDR3 protein: CASSQERQGIGEQYF
CDR3 DNA: TGTGCCAGCAGCCAAGAGAGGCAGGGGATAGGAGAGCAGTACTTC

clone size: .
J gene: TRBJ1-5
V gene: TRBV19
D gene: TRBD1
CDR3 protein: CASKDRVVQPQHF
CDR3 DNA: TGTGCCAGTAAGGACAGGGTCGTTCAGCCCCAGCATTTT

clone size: few
J gene: TRBJ2-2
V gene: TRBV11-2
D gene: TRBD2
CDR3 protein: CASSPRLAGDTGELFF
CDR3 DNA: TGTGCCAGCAGCCCTCGACTAGCGGGGGACACCGGGGAGCTGTTTTTT

clone size: once
J gene: TRBJ1-1
V gene: TRBV19
D gene: .
CDR3 protein: CASRDGENTEAFF
CDR3 DNA: TGTGCCAGTAGGGATGGAGAGAACACTGAAGCTTTCTTT

clone size: few
J gene: TRBJ2-5
V gene: TRBV4-3
D gene: TRBD2
CDR3 protein: CASSSGVGGKIETQYF
CDR3 DNA: TGCGCCAGCAGTTCCGGGGTCGGGGGGAAAATAGAGACCCAGTACTTC

clone size: .
J gene: TRBJ2-7
V gene: TRBV7-9
D gene: TRBD2
CDR3 protein: CASSPRTSGGYEQYF
CDR3 DNA: TGTGCCAGCAGTCCGAGGACTAGCGGGGGCTACGAGCAGTACTTC

clone size: .
J gene: TRBJ2-1
V gene: TRBV14
D gene: .
CDR3 protein: CASSQYFLALKPDNEQFF
CDR3 DNA: TGTGCCAGCAGCCAATATTTCTTAGCGTTGAAGCCAGACAATGAGCAGTTCTTC

clone size: .
J gene: TRBJ2-7
V gene: TRBV7-9
D gene: TRBD1
CDR3 protein: CASSKDRGLHAYEQYF
CDR3 DNA: TGTGCCAGCAGCAAGGACAGGGGATTACATGCCTACGAGCAGTACTTC

clone size: .
J gene: TRBJ1-4
V gene: TRBV5-1
D gene: .
CDR3 protein: CASSFGSATNEKLFF
CDR3 DNA: TGCGCCAGCAGCTTCGGGAGTGCAACTAATGAAAAACTGTTTTTT

clone size: .
J gene: TRBJ1-1
V gene: TRBV11-1
D gene: TRBD1
CDR3 protein: CASRARQGYTEAFF
CDR3 DNA: TGTGCCAGCAGGGCCCGACAGGGGTACACTGAAGCTTTCTTT

clone size: .
J gene: TRBJ1-4
V gene: TRBV4-1
D gene: TRBD1
CDR3 protein: CASSQGNRGLSATNEKLFF
CDR3 DNA: TGCGCCAGCAGCCAAGGAAACAGGGGGCTAAGTGCGACTAATGAAAAACTGTTTTTT

clone size: once
J gene: TRBJ1-5
V gene: TRBV4-2
D gene: .
CDR3 protein: CASSQDPDSRQPQHF
CDR3 DNA: TGTGCCAGCAGCCAAGATCCGGACAGTAGACAGCCCCAGCATTTT

clone size: .
J gene: TRBJ2-7
V gene: TRBV5-1
D gene: .
CDR3 protein: CASSFSPPVRQGLLIYSTYEQYF
CDR3 DNA: TGCGCCAGCAGCTTCTCCCCACCCGTCCGACAGGGACTTTTAATTTATTCAACCTACGAGCAGTACTTC

clone size: few
J gene: TRBJ1-2
V gene: TRBV6-1
D gene: TRBD1
CDR3 protein: CASRGTGGDYGYTF
CDR3 DNA: TGTGCCAGCAGGGGGACAGGGGGCGACTATGGCTACACCTTC

clone size: .
J gene: TRBJ1-2
V gene: TRBV7-9
D gene: TRBD1
CDR3 protein: CASSKWTGQDGYTF
CDR3 DNA: TGTGCCAGCAGCAAGTGGACAGGGCAAGATGGCTACACCTTC

clone size: .
J gene: TRBJ1-5
V gene: TRBV19
D gene: .
CDR3 protein: CASDRDKNQPQHF
CDR3 DNA: TGTGCCAGCGACCGGGACAAAAATCAGCCCCAGCATTTT

clone size: once
J gene: TRBJ2-1
V gene: TRBV5-4
D gene: TRBD2
CDR3 protein: CASSLGLAGYNEQFF
CDR3 DNA: TGTGCCAGCAGCTTGGGACTAGCGGGATACAATGAGCAGTTCTTC

clone size: .
J gene: TRBJ2-1
V gene: TRBV7-9
D gene: .
CDR3 protein: CASSWGGAEQFF
CDR3 DNA: TGTGCCAGCAGCTGGGGGGGGGCTGAGCAGTTCTTC

clone size: .
J gene: TRBJ2-2
V gene: TRBV7-2
D gene: .
CDR3 protein: CASSILSTPTGELFF
CDR3 DNA: TGTGCCAGCAGCATACTGTCCACTCCGACCGGGGAGCTGTTTTTT

clone size: once
J gene: TRBJ2-3
V gene: TRBV5-1
D gene: .
CDR3 protein: CASSKERTDTQYF
CDR3 DNA: TGCGCCAGTTCTAAAGAGCGCACAGATACGCAGTATTTT

clone size: .
J gene: TRBJ1-2
V gene: TRBV7-2
D gene: TRBD1
CDR3 protein: CASNRGMANYGYTF
CDR3 DNA: TGTGCCAGTAACAGGGGGATGGCTAACTATGGCTACACCTTC

clone size: .
J gene: TRBJ2-7
V gene: TRBV28
D gene: TRBD1
CDR3 protein: CASNPGGRGNWGQYF
CDR3 DNA: TGTGCCAGCAATCCAGGGGGCAGGGGGAACTGGGGGCAGTACTTC

clone size: .
J gene: TRBJ2-7
V gene: TRBV5-6
D gene: TRBD1
CDR3 protein: CASSSDPGQVTF
CDR3 DNA: TGTGCCAGCAGCTCAGACCCGGGACAGGTAACTTTC

clone size: .
J gene: TRBJ2-2
V gene: TRBV7-9
D gene: .
CDR3 protein: CASLRGIGELFF
CDR3 DNA: TGTGCCAGCTTGAGGGGGATCGGGGAGCTGTTTTTT

clone size: .
J gene: TRBJ1-5
V gene: TRBV2
D gene: TRBD1
CDR3 protein: CASRSLTGGNQPQHF
CDR3 DNA: TGTGCCAGCAGAAGCCTGACAGGGGGCAATCAGCCCCAGCATTTT

clone size: .
J gene: TRBJ1-1
V gene: TRBV6-5
D gene: TRBD1
CDR3 protein: CASSRDRGRTEAFF
CDR3 DNA: TGTGCCAGCAGCAGGGACAGGGGTAGGACTGAAGCTTTCTTT

clone size: .
J gene: TRBJ1-2
V gene: TRBV6-1
D gene: TRBD1
CDR3 protein: CASSVGSGTGSPHGYTF
CDR3 DNA: TGTGCCAGCAGTGTGGGGTCCGGGACAGGCAGTCCGCATGGCTACACCTTC

clone size: once
J gene: TRBJ1-2
V gene: TRBV6-6
D gene: .
CDR3 protein: CASSYSTESYGYTF
CDR3 DNA: TGTGCCAGCAGTTACTCGACAGAGTCCTATGGCTACACCTTC

clone size: .
J gene: TRBJ1-5
V gene: TRBV7-9
D gene: .
CDR3 protein: CASSLQTGYSNQPQHF
CDR3 DNA: TGTGCCAGCAGCCTCCAGACAGGCTATAGCAATCAGCCCCAGCATTTT

clone size: .
J gene: TRBJ2-7
V gene: TRBV6-4
D gene: TRBD1
CDR3 protein: CAHPRQGRYEQYF
CDR3 DNA: TGTGCCCACCCCAGACAGGGCAGGTACGAGCAGTACTTC

clone size: .
J gene: TRBJ2-7
V gene: TRBV5-1
D gene: TRBD1
CDR3 protein: CASSSAGGSEQYF
CDR3 DNA: TGCGCCAGCAGCTCGGCAGGGGGCTCCGAGCAGTACTTC

clone size: once
J gene: TRBJ1-6
V gene: TRBV30
D gene: TRBD1
CDR3 protein: CAWSHSRDRRNSPLHF
CDR3 DNA: TGTGCCTGGAGTCACAGCCGGGACAGACGGAATTCACCCCTCCACTTT

clone size: .
J gene: TRBJ2-2
V gene: TRBV27
D gene: .
CDR3 protein: CASSLGQGKLFF
CDR3 DNA: TGTGCCAGCAGTTTGGGGCAGGGAAAGCTGTTTTTT

clone size: .
J gene: TRBJ2-7
V gene: TRBV7-3
D gene: .
CDR3 protein: CASSLRQEGYEQYF
CDR3 DNA: TGTGCCAGCAGCTTAAGACAGGAAGGCTACGAGCAGTACTTC

clone size: .
J gene: TRBJ1-1
V gene: TRBV6-5
D gene: .
CDR3 protein: CASSSGAVGGTEAFF
CDR3 DNA: TGTGCCAGCAGCTCGGGCGCAGTCGGAGGCACTGAAGCTTTCTTT

clone size: .
J gene: TRBJ1-4
V gene: TRBV18
D gene: TRBD1
CDR3 protein: CASSPYRDRFNEKLFF
CDR3 DNA: TGTGCCAGCTCACCGTATAGGGACAGATTCAATGAAAAACTGTTTTTT

clone size: .
J gene: TRBJ2-7
V gene: TRBV11-2
D gene: TRBD2
CDR3 protein: CASSERVASGKYEQYF
CDR3 DNA: TGTGCCAGCAGCGAGAGGGTGGCTAGCGGGAAATACGAGCAGTACTTC

clone size: .
J gene: TRBJ1-5
V gene: TRBV7-9
D gene: .
CDR3 protein: CASSKTGISNQPQHF
CDR3 DNA: TGTGCCAGCAGCAAAACGGGGATTAGCAATCAGCCCCAGCATTTT

clone size: once
J gene: TRBJ1-2
V gene: TRBV2
D gene: TRBD1
CDR3 protein: CASSASGQGARGYTF
CDR3 DNA: TGTGCCAGCAGTGCCTCGGGACAGGGGGCCCGTGGCTACACCTTC